This paragraph reports one T cell receptor beta chain. The data stem from a study of blood T cell repertoires in COVID-19. The overall study: Specimens from acute and convalescent COVID-19 originated in the United States, Italy and Spain. PBMCs, B-cell-depleted T cells, or T cells provided the cDNA or gDNA that made up the material.

Trimming removed 6 bases from V and 8 bases from J, with 19 bases in between. CDR3 length: 15 amino acids. The germline V gene has CDR1 LNHDA and CDR2 SQIVND (reference sequence). As processed by the authors: Amplification with reference gene primers provided the estimates of nucleated cell counts. Assay used: immunoSEQ multiplex PCR; TCRdb lists only in-frame clones, some missing. That table gives V, J and clone size, and the DNA gave D and trimming. Here the sample spans 65,000 to 100,000 clones, 70% to 85% being singletons. J is TRBJ1-4 and V is TRBV19, with D maybe TRBD1 (6 bases). This clonotype was obtained from a human donor in a cohort sampled during active COVID-19. What was sequenced was peripheral blood. The CDR3 region has the DNA TGTGCCAGTAGCCCCCCTGGGGGGGCCGGCGAAAAACTGTTTTTT. This gives the protein CASSPPGGAGEKLFF.